This T cell receptor beta chain was recovered during a study of neurological immune-mediated disorders. General study points: Patients with HTLV-1-associated myelopathy showed the most TCR clonal expansion. Those with multiple sclerosis showed the least, falling below healthy controls. Phylogenetic grouping placed 18 of 34 multiple sclerosis patients' repertoires in one related-CDR3 cluster, a possible signature.

This clonotype came up many times. As yet, its antigen is unknown. CDR1 and CDR2 from the germline V gene are DFQATT and SNEGSKA (reference sequence). V lost 5 bases to trimming and J lost 0 bases, with 5 bases between them. CDR3 length: 12 amino acids. The method for making cDNA was 5'RACE, and it used 10-nucleotide random UMIs. TCRdb independently ran MiXCR on the 5' RACE reads; one entry per CDR3 protein. The sample records tens of thousands of distinct CDR3 sequences, 5.2% being singletons. This TCR derives from a man between 18 and 35 years old with multiple sclerosis. Sequencing input: PBMCs. This chain joins TRBV20-1 and TRBJ1-3; no clear D gene. In nucleotides, the CDR3 is TGCAGTGCTTTCAGCTCTGGAAACACCATATATTTT. Protein: CSAFSSGNTIYF.